Each of the 15 T cell receptor beta chains below was sequenced from the same sample in a study of T cells expressing NK-cell markers. Reprocessing the 5' RACE reads, TCRdb reports a single entry for every CDR3 protein and omits DNA. Recorded for this sample: about 110,000 distinct CDR3 sequences. Sequencing was carried out using blood T cells: a sorted CD56 or NKG2C T cell subset, CD4+ or CD8+ T cells, or bulk PBMC T cells (not recorded which). Receptors originate from a woman aged 18 to 75 in good health.

The V gene is TRBV12-3 or TRBV12-4, the J gene TRBJ2-6; the D gene TCRdb calls, TRBD1, cannot be checked with no DNA. The CDR3 consists of 16 residues. CDR3 region: CASSPGRGTGANVLTF.

V and J are TRBV20-1 and TRBJ2-1. This CDR3 spans 14 amino acids. Germline V CDR1 and CDR2: DFQATT, SNEGSKA (reference sequence). CDR3 protein: CSARSRLSYNEQFF.

This sequence joins TRBV2 and TRBJ2-2. The CDR3 has 14 amino acids. Germline loops: CDR1 SNHLY, CDR2 FYNNEI. CDR3 in amino acids: CASSEARGTGKLFF.

J is TRBJ2-2 and V is TRBV20-1; TCRdb designates TRBD2, a call that cannot be tested without DNA. This CDR3 comprises 15 residues. CDR1 and CDR2 (germline): DFQATT, SNEGSKA (reference sequence). This chain's CDR3 is CSASSLADDTGELFF.

The chain is built from TRBV28 and TRBJ2-7; lacking DNA, the TRBD2 call made by TCRdb goes unchecked. The CDR3 is made up of 17 amino acids. Germline V lookup: CDR1 MDHEN, CDR2 SYDVKM. This CDR3 reads CASTSTAGETYHYEQYF. The full variable domain, completed using reference TRBV28 and TRBJ2-7, is DVKVTQSSRYLVKRTGEKVFLECVQDMDHENMFWYRQDPGLGLRLIYFSYDVKMKEKGDIPEGYSVSREKKERFSLILESASTNQTSMYLCASTSTAGETYHYEQYFGPGTRLTVT.

The rearrangement joins TRBV7-8 to TRBJ2-1; TCRdb lists TRBD2, though no DNA is available to test this call. This CDR3 comprises 16 residues. Looked up from germline, CDR1 is SGHVS and CDR2 is FQNEAQ. The CDR3 sequence: CASSHQTSGTDNEQFF.

The rearrangement joins TRBV11-2 to TRBJ2-1; the D gene TCRdb calls, TRBD1, cannot be checked with no DNA. Germline V gives CDR1 SGHAT, CDR2 FQNNGV. The CDR3 sequence is 17 residues long. The CDR3 loop is CASSLARQGHYGNEQFF.

The chain has TRBV29-1 and TRBJ1-3; TCRdb designates TRBD1, a call that cannot be tested without DNA. This CDR3 has 12 residues. Germline V gene data show CDR1 as SQVTM and CDR2 as ANQGSEA. CDR3 loop: CSATEGGNTIYF.

V usage is TRBV14 and J usage is TRBJ2-1; TCRdb returns TRBD2, unconfirmable since there is no DNA. CDR1 SGHDN and CDR2 FVKESK come from the germline V gene. The CDR3 covers 15 residues. The CDR3 reads CAGSQLAGGANEQFF.

This chain links TRBV7-9 with TRBJ2-5; TCRdb reports TRBD2, a call that lacks DNA to check it against. The germline gives CDR1 SEHNR, CDR2 FQNEAQ (reference sequence). The CDR3 is 15 amino acids. The CDR3 is CASSPPTKGRETQYF. Filled out from reference TRBV7-9 and TRBJ2-5, the complete variable domain reads DTGVSQNPRHKITKRGQNVTFRCDPISEHNRLYWYRQTLGQGPEFLTYFQNEAQLEKSRLLSDRFSAERPKGSFSTLEIQRTEQGDSAMYLCASSPPTKGRETQYFGPGTRLLVL.

The chain uses TRBV7-9 and TRBJ1-5; as DNA is missing, the TRBD1 call by TCRdb cannot be tested. Per the germline V gene, CDR1 is SEHNR and CDR2 is FQNEAQ (reference sequence). The CDR3 sequence is 14 residues long. Here the CDR3 reads CASSATGLNQPQHF.

The chain couples TRBV6-5 to TRBJ1-1. Germline V gives CDR1 MNHEY, CDR2 SVGAGI. This CDR3 comprises 12 residues. The CDR3 reads CASSEGGTEAFF.

J is TRBJ1-5 and V is TRBV19; TCRdb proposes TRBD1, but this gene call is untestable without DNA. This CDR3 comprises 15 residues. Germline lookup yields CDR1 LNHDA and CDR2 SQIVND (reference sequence). CDR3 loop: CASSPRDTGNQPQHF.

The V gene is TRBV29-1, the J gene TRBJ1-1; the D call of TRBD1 rests on TCRdb alone, since no DNA is present to check it. Germline V gene sequence: CDR1 SQVTM, CDR2 ANQGSEA. The CDR3 runs 11 residues. The CDR3 loop reads CSAPGATEAFF.

V and J are TRBV5-5 and TRBJ1-2. The V gene's germline CDR1 is SGHKS and CDR2 YYEKEE (reference sequence). This CDR3 has 14 amino acids. The chain's CDR3 is CASSLTTGVNGYTF.